This T cell receptor (beta chain) was retrieved from a study of OX40 agonist ivuxolimab in advanced cancers. Whole-study context: The study treated patients with ivuxolimab, an agonistic anti-OX40 (CD134) antibody. Participants could have had prior anti-PD-1, anti-PD-L1 or anti-CTLA-4 therapy, and around 40% had some. Three individuals attained partial responses, comprising one hepatocellular carcinoma case and two cutaneous melanoma cases.

At baseline, cycle 4 day 1, and cycle 7 day 1, blood was sampled. The CDR3 spans 14 residues. V shed 7 bases and J 6 bases; nucleotides not matched to a gene: 7. Per the germline V gene, CDR1 is MDHEN and CDR2 is SYDVKM. Clones were sequenced by immunoSEQ multiplex PCR, and TCRdb holds only the in-frame ones, with some missing. The sample yields tens of thousands of clones, around 86% seen once. The chain carries TRBV28 and TRBJ2-5; 11 bases map to TRBD2. The source is an adult with an advanced solid tumor such as melanoma, head and neck, liver or kidney cancer. Sequencing used CD4+ or CD8+ T cells sorted from blood, obtained in a trial of the OX40 agonist ivuxolimab. The CDR3 nucleotides read TGTGCCAGCAAATTTACTAGCGGGGGAAAGACCCAGTACTTC. This encodes CASKFTSGGKTQYF.